The source of this T cell receptor beta chain is a study of T cell responses to AZD1222 COVID-19 vaccine. The V and J ends lost 0 bases and 2 bases, in that order; junction bases with no gene match: 9. Germline V gene data show CDR1 as SGHAT and CDR2 as FQNNGV. The CDR3 covers 17 residues. This clone was counted a few times. Profiling relied on immunoSEQ multiplex PCR, and the TCRdb table lists in-frame clones only, not all of them. Found here are about 120,000 clones, about 91% of them singletons; the top ten hold 1.6%. This TCR came from an adult who received the AZD1222 COVID-19 vaccine. The input for sequencing was peripheral blood, taken 28 days after the second AZD1222 dose. This chain joins TRBV11-2 and TRBJ2-7; 8 nucleotides line up with TRBD2. This chain's CDR3 is CASSLDPGLAFTYEQYF. As DNA, the CDR3 is TGTGCCAGCAGCTTAGATCCCGGACTAGCTTTTACCTACGAGCAGTACTTC.